The 21 T cell receptor beta chains below were found in one sample sequenced in a study of blood T cells in healthy people across ages. Next came a second PCR, run for about 7 to 12 cycles, which used a sample-barcoded 5' primer along with a J-beta primer mix. MiXCR was run by TCRdb on the 5' RACE reads, yielding one entry per CDR3 protein. The repertoire includes roughly 800,000 distinct CDR3 sequences, nearly 60% of them detected once, and 20% to 25% sits in the top ten. The specimen was blood. Receptors originate from a man aged 25 to 40 in good health.

The chain is built from TRBV27 and TRBJ2-3; 7 nucleotides align to TRBD1. V shed 7 bases, J shed 3 bases, and the junction held 7 bases outside the gene matches. Germline V gene sequence: CDR1 MNHEY, CDR2 SMNVEV (reference sequence). The CDR3 length is 14 residues. Written as DNA, the CDR3 is TGTGCCAGCACCCCTGGCAGGGGGACAGATACGCAGTATTTT. This encodes CASTPGRGTDTQYF.

With regard to this clonotype: The junction departs from germline at one end; a sequencing error may be responsible. CDR3 sequence reads: CSARGQGYNYGHTF. The CDR3 nucleotides are TGCAGTGCTAGGGGTCAGGGTTATAACTATGGCCACACCTTC. The chain has TRBV20-1 and TRBJ1-2; perhaps TRBD1 as D (5 bases). Germline assignment: CDR1 DFQATT and CDR2 SNEGSKA (reference sequence). The CDR3 covers 14 residues.

V gene TRBV6-6 combines with J gene TRBJ2-3, with 7 bases that match TRBD2. CDR1 MNHNY and CDR2 SVGAGI come from the germline V gene (reference sequence). This CDR3 is 15 amino acids long. Unmatched junction bases numbered 6, after V lost 5 bases and J lost 1 base. Written as DNA, the CDR3 is TGTGCCAGCAGTCGACTAGCTCCGGGCACAGATACGCAGTATTTT. Translated: CASSRLAPGTDTQYF.

This clonotype was observed a single time. The CDR3 here is CASRQRQGRTEAFF. CDR3 DNA: TGTGCCAGCAGACAAAGACAGGGACGCACTGAAGCTTTCTTT. The genes are TRBV6-6 and TRBJ1-1, with 7 bases identical to TRBD1. Trimming cost V 6 bases and J 4 bases; bases outside gene matches: 8. The CDR3 extends over 14 amino acids. Germline V gives CDR1 MNHNY, CDR2 SVGAGI (reference sequence).

The chain couples TRBV5-1 to TRBJ1-2, with 7 bases matching TRBD1. V lost 2 bases to trimming and J lost 1 base; unmatched junction nucleotides: 5. This CDR3 comprises 15 residues. Per the germline V gene, CDR1 is SGHRS and CDR2 is YFSETQ. DNA of the CDR3: TGCGCCAGCAGCTTAACAGGGGACGGTAACTATGGCTACACCTTC. Its translation is CASSLTGDGNYGYTF.

The J gene is TRBJ1-2, the V gene TRBV12-3 or TRBV12-4; a weak D match, TRBD1 (5 bases). The CDR3 is 15 amino acids. V shed 6 bases and J shed 7 bases, with 21 bases lying between them. The CDR3 DNA reads TGTGCCAGCAGAGAGACCGGGACCCGCTTAGGTGGCTACACCTTC. This gives the protein CASRETGTRLGGYTF.

This clonotype was found once. The chain combines TRBV29-1 with TRBJ2-5; 9 bases are shared with TRBD2. The CDR3 extends over 15 amino acids. The V gene's germline CDR1 is SQVTM and CDR2 ANQGSEA. V lost 1 base and J lost 7; bases outside the gene matches: 10. CDR3 sequence (DNA): TGCAGCGTTGAAGGACTAGCGGTCCCAGGGGGGACCCAGTACTTC. As protein: CSVEGLAVPGGTQYF.

Comments on this clonotype: Relative to the germline gene, one junction end is altered; a read error may explain this. The chain couples TRBV29-1 to TRBJ2-7; D may correspond to TRBD1 or TRBD2 (5 bases each). CDR3 size: 13 residues. Germline CDR1 is SQVTM and CDR2 is ANQGSEA. The CDR3 DNA sequence: TGCAGCATTGAGGGCAGGGCCTCCTACGAGCAGTACTTC. This gives the protein CSIEGRASYEQYF.

The rearrangement uses TRBV7-2 and TRBJ2-1; perhaps TRBD2 as D (5 bases). This CDR3 comprises 16 residues. Looked up from germline, CDR1 is SGHTA and CDR2 is FQGNSA. The V end was cut by 7 bases, the J end by 0 bases, with 16 bases between. The CDR3 loop is CASTPRYGDSYNEQFF. CDR3 in DNA: TGTGCCAGCACTCCGCGGTACGGGGACTCCTACAATGAGCAGTTCTTC.

The J gene is TRBJ2-7, the V gene TRBV6-2 or TRBV6-3; D call uncertain. The CDR3 has 15 residues. Trimming removed 7 bases from V and 3 bases from J, with 19 bases in between. From germline, CDR1 is MNHEY and CDR2 SVGEGT. CDR3 nucleotide sequence: TGTGCCAGCAACTTACGGAGAGAAATTCGCTACGAGCAGTACTTC. Translating it yields CASNLRREIRYEQYF.

The rearrangement links TRBV20-1 to TRBJ1-2; D remains ambiguous. Germline V gives CDR1 DFQATT, CDR2 SNEGSKA (reference sequence). CDR3 length equals 14 residues. The germline V and J ends were trimmed by 3 bases and 4 bases, with 15 bases remaining between them. As DNA, the CDR3 is TGCAGTGCTAGCCACCGTGGGCGCGTCTATGGCTACACCTTC. Translation: CSASHRGRVYGYTF.

J is TRBJ2-1 and V is TRBV7-2, with 7 bases fitting TRBD2. In germline, CDR1 is SGHTA, CDR2 FQGNSA. CDR3 length: 16 residues. Losses at the gene ends were 2 bases for V and 5 bases for J; bases not matched to a gene: 9. CDR3 in amino acids: CASSLQTGTTNNEQFF. CDR3 nucleotides: TGTGCCAGCAGCTTACAAACCGGGACTACCAACAATGAGCAGTTCTTC.

This clonotype showed up just a few times. The rearrangement uses TRBV6-1 and TRBJ2-3, with D possibly being TRBD2 (6 bases). The CDR3 runs to 14 residues. Trimming took off 7 bases at V and 1 base at J, with 12 bases between the two ends. In germline, CDR1 is MNHNS, CDR2 SASEGT. In nucleotides, the CDR3 is TGTGCCAGCAAGACTAGTGTCGGCACAGATACGCAGTATTTT. This translates into CASKTSVGTDTQYF.

This chain connects TRBV10-3 to TRBJ2-4, with no clear D. TRBJ2-5 matches the DNA end more closely, so the J call is doubtful. The CDR3 totals 12 residues. The V gene's germline CDR1 is ENHRY and CDR2 SYGVKD. The CDR3 is CAIGVPQETQYF. The CDR3 DNA sequence: TGTGCCATCGGGGTACCCCAAGAGACCCAGTACTTC.

For the CDR3, the DNA is TGCAGCGCAGCGGGAGTGGGAAACTACGAGCAGTACTTC. This codes for CSAAGVGNYEQYF. The chain carries TRBV29-1 and TRBJ2-7; TRBD2 matches at 8 bases. Germline V gene data show CDR1 as SQVTM and CDR2 as ANQGSEA. This CDR3 contains 13 residues. The trim removed 7 bases at V and 3 bases at J, leaving 8 bases unmatched.

V usage is TRBV6-1 and J usage is TRBJ2-5; 7 bases match TRBD1. The closer fit of TRBJ2-7 to the DNA end suggests the J call may be wrong. CDR1 is MNHNS, CDR2 SASEGT, per germline. This CDR3 is built from 15 residues. The CDR3 is CASSEVDDRASEQYF. The DNA of the CDR3 is TGTGCCAGCAGTGAAGTTGACGACAGGGCCTCCGAGCAGTACTTC.

The V gene is TRBV7-2, the J gene TRBJ2-7; no reliable D call. Trimming removed 0 bases from V and 6 bases from J, with 27 bases in between. Germline CDR1 SGHTA, CDR2 FQGNSA. The CDR3 is 19 residues long. CDR3 amino acids: CASSLAPYSPRPLYGEQYF. In DNA, the CDR3 is TGTGCCAGCAGCTTAGCCCCTTACTCTCCGAGACCGCTCTACGGCGAGCAGTACTTC.

The V and J genes are TRBV27 and TRBJ2-7; 13 bases are shared with TRBD2. After removal of 3 bases from V and 2 bases from J, the junction contained 4 bases not matched to a gene. The CDR3 sequence is 16 residues long. The germline V gene encodes CDR1 MNHEY and CDR2 SMNVEV (reference sequence). In DNA form, the CDR3 reads TGTGCCAGCAGTTTGACTAGCGGGAGGAGAGCCTACGAGCAGTACTTC. Its translation is CASSLTSGRRAYEQYF.

The V and J genes are TRBV12-3 or TRBV12-4 and TRBJ2-1, with no clear D. This CDR3 region has 11 residues. V dropped 5 bases and J dropped 6 bases, with 5 bases sitting between them. CDR3 in amino acids: CASSIINEQFF. CDR3 DNA sequence: TGTGCCAGCAGTATTATCAATGAGCAGTTCTTC.

V and J are TRBV10-3 and TRBJ2-7; D might be TRBD1 (7 bases). CDR3 length: 15 residues. Trimming took off 3 bases at V and 0 bases at J, with 12 bases between the two ends. Germline CDR1 ENHRY, CDR2 SYGVKD. The CDR3 region has the DNA TGTGCCATCAGTGATGCGGGACAGAGCTCCTACGAGCAGTACTTC. It translates to CAISDAGQSSYEQYF.

This clonotype has just a few counts. This chain uses TRBV7-9 with TRBJ2-7; possible D gene TRBD2, 6 bases. Looked up from germline, CDR1 is SEHNR and CDR2 is FQNEAQ (reference sequence). CDR3 length equals 16 residues. V dropped 4 bases and J dropped 0 bases, with 16 bases sitting between them. The CDR3: CASSYPGLKSSYEQYF. CDR3 sequence (DNA): TGTGCCAGCAGCTACCCCGGACTAAAAAGCTCCTACGAGCAGTACTTC.